This T cell receptor beta chain was recovered during a study of blood T cell repertoires in COVID-19. Study-level information: The United States, Italy and Spain were the sources of the acute and convalescent COVID-19 samples. From T cells, B-cell-depleted T cells, or PBMCs came the material, which was cDNA or gDNA.

CDR1 is KGHDR and CDR2 is SFDVKD in the germline V gene. The CDR3 contains 15 residues. Trimming took 3 bases from V and 5 from J; bases not matched to a gene: 4. The authors' processing: Reference gene primer amplification in the assay estimated nucleated cell counts. Using immunoSEQ multiplex PCR, the repertoire was profiled, and TCRdb retains in-frame clones only, with some absent. That table gives V, J and clone size, and the DNA gave D and trimming. The table records hundreds of thousands of clones, roughly 80% of them present only once. The TCR comes from a woman older than 75 with active or convalescent COVID-19. Sequenced sample: peripheral blood. The V and J genes are TRBV24-1 and TRBJ2-1, with 9 bases aligning to TRBD2. The CDR3 DNA sequence: TGTGCCACCAGTGATGTTCTAGCGGGGCACAATGAGCAGTTCTTC. It codes for CATSDVLAGHNEQFF.